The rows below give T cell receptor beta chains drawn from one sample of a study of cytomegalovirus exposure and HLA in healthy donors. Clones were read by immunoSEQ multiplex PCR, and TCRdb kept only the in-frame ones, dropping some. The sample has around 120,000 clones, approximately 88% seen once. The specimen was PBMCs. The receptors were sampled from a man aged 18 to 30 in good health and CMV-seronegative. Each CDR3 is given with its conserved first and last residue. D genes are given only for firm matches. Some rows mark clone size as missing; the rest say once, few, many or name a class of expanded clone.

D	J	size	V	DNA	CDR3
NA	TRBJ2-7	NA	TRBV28	TGTGCCAGCAGTCTCCAGGGGGGCGAGCAGTACTTC	CASSLQGGEQYF
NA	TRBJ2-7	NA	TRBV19	TGTGCCAGTAGTATAGGCCTGAGGAAACCTTCCTACGAGCAGTACTTC	CASSIGLRKPSYEQYF
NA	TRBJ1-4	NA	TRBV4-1	TGCGCCAGCAGCCCTATTCTAGGGCAGGGTAATGAAAAACTGTTTTTT	CASSPILGQGNEKLFF
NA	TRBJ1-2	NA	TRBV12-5	TGTGCTAGTGGTCTCTCTCTCCCGGGACTATATGGCTACACCTTC	CASGLSLPGLYGYTF
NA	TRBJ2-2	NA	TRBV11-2	TGTGCCAGCAGCTTCACAGGGTACACCGGGGAGCTGTTTTTT	CASSFTGYTGELFF
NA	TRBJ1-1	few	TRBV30	TGTGCCTGGAGTCCGTCCGTCGAAGCTTTCTTT	CAWSPSVEAFF
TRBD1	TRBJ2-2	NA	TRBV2	TGTGCCAGCAGTCGACAGGGTATTAACACCGGGGAGCTGTTTTTT	CASSRQGINTGELFF
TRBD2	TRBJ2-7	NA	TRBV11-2	TGTGCCAGCAGCTTAGAGACTAGCGGGCACTACGAGCAGTACTTC	CASSLETSGHYEQYF
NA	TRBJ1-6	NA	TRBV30	TGTGCCTGGGCAGCCGGGGGTCTGCAGGGTAGCTCCTATAATTCACCCCTCCACTTT	CAWAAGGLQGSSYNSPLHF
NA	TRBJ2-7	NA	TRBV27	TGTGCCAGCAGAATTAGCGGCTACGAGCAGTACTTC	CASRISGYEQYF
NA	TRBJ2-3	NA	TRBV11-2	TGTGCCAGCAGCCAAAGACACGTGAGCACAGATACGCAGTATTTT	CASSQRHVSTDTQYF
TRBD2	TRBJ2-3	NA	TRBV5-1	TGCGCCAGCAGCTTGGTTCCAGCGGGAGTGGCAGATACGCAGTATTTT	CASSLVPAGVADTQYF
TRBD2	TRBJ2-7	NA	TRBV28	TGTGCCAGCAGGTTGGGACTAGCGGGCTACGAGCAGTACTTC	CASRLGLAGYEQYF
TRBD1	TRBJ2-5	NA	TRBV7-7	TGTGCCAGCAGCTTAGGGGGACAGCCCCAAGAGACCCAGTACTTC	CASSLGGQPQETQYF
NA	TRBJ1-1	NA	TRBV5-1	TGCGCCAGCAGCCTTAGGGGTGGCACTGAAGCTTTCTTT	CASSLRGGTEAFF
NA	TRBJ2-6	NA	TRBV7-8	TGTGCCAGCAGCGCCTCAGGCTCTGGGGCCAACGTCCTGACTTTC	CASSASGSGANVLTF
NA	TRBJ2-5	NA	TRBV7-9	TGTGCCAGCAGCTTGGGGCAGGGATGGTTGGAGACCCAGTACTTC	CASSLGQGWLETQYF
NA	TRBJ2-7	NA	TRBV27	TGTGCCGGCCTACGAGGAACAGGGTCCGTCTACGAGCAGTACTTC	CAGLRGTGSVYEQYF
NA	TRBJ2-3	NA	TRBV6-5	TGTGCCAGCAGTTACACCCAGAGCACAGATACGCAGTATTTT	CASSYTQSTDTQYF
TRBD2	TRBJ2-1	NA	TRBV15	TGTGCCACCAGCCCGCGCCGGGCTAGCGGGGAGAATGAGCAGTTCTTC	CATSPRRASGENEQFF
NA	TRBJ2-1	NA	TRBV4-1	TGCGCCAGCAGCCCCACTAGCTACAATGAGCAGTTCTTC	CASSPTSYNEQFF
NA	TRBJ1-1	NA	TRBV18	TGTGCCAGCTCACCAGTCAGGGCGAACACTGAAGCTTTCTTT	CASSPVRANTEAFF
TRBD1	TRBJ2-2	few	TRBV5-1	TGCGCCAGCTCCAGGGGGCGCGACACCGGGGAGCTGTTTTTT	CASSRGRDTGELFF
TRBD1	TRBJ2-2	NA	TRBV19	TGTGCCAGTGAGGATGGGACAGGGGTCACCGGGGAGCTGTTTTTT	CASEDGTGVTGELFF
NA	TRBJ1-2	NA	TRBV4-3	TGCGCCAGCAGCTCCAAAGGCCCGGGAGATTTTTATGGCTACACCTTC	CASSSKGPGDFYGYTF
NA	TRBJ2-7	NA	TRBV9	TGTGCCAGCAGCGCGGGACTGGGGTCCTACGAGCAGTACTTC	CASSAGLGSYEQYF
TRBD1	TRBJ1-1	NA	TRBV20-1	TGCAGTGCTAGAGATGACAGGGTATCTTTCTTT	CSARDDRVSFF
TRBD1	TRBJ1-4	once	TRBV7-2	TGTGCCTGTAAGGGACAGGCAACTAATGAAAAACTGTTTTTT	CACKGQATNEKLFF